The 12 T cell receptor beta chains listed next were all sequenced from one sample in a study of response to subunit inactivated influenza vaccine. One entry per CDR3 protein, called by TCRdb with MiXCR from the RT-PCR reads. The repertoire holds around 530,000 distinct CDR3 sequences, with approximately 16% as singletons. Sequencing used CD4+ T cells sorted from PBMCs, obtained approximately 25 months after vaccination. The receptors were gathered from a man between 45 and 75 years old who received an inactivated influenza vaccine.

Many counts were recorded for this clonotype. J is TRBJ2-3 and V is TRBV9; 12 nucleotides match TRBD1. V lost 2 bases and J lost 7; bases outside the gene matches: 2. The CDR3 has 14 residues. CDR1 SGDLS and CDR2 YYNGEE come from the germline V gene. The CDR3 region has the DNA TGTGCCAGCAGCGTGGGACAGGGGGCTTATACGCAGTATTTT. This gives the protein CASSVGQGAYTQYF. Complete variable domain (other parts from reference TRBV9 and TRBJ2-3): DSGVTQTPKHLITATGQRVTLRCSPRSGDLSVYWYQQSLDQGLQFLIQYYNGEERAKGNILERFSAQQFPDLHSELNLSSLELGDSALYFCASSVGQGAYTQYFGPGTRLTVL.

In this sample, this clonotype turned up a few times. The rearrangement uses TRBV27 and TRBJ1-5; 9 positions agree with TRBD1. CDR3 length: 14 residues. J lost 3 bases, V lost 8 bases, and 5 bases had no gene match. The V gene's germline CDR1 is MNHEY and CDR2 SMNVEV (reference sequence). The CDR3 coding sequence is TGTGCCAGCCAGGACAGGGGATACAATCAGCCCCAGCATTTT. Translation: CASQDRGYNQPQHF.

The chain links TRBV7-7 to TRBJ2-2; 10 bases align to TRBD1. Looked up from germline, CDR1 is SSHAT and CDR2 is FNYEAQ (reference sequence). V shed 5 bases and J 1 base; nucleotides not matched to a gene: 4. The CDR3 has 16 residues. DNA of the CDR3: TGTGCCAGCAGCGAGAGGACAGGGGGGAACACCGGGGAGCTGTTTTTT. It yields the protein CASSERTGGNTGELFF.

V and J are TRBV29-1 and TRBJ2-2; D not certain. Trimming shortened V by 6 bases and J by 4 bases, and 12 bases separated the two germline ends. Germline-derived CDR1 and CDR2 are SQVTM and ANQGSEA. The CDR3 has 13 residues. The DNA for the CDR3 is TGCAGCGTGTTTGGTCTAGGCACCGGGGAGCTGTTTTTT. Translated: CSVFGLGTGELFF.

A few counts support this clonotype. The chain couples TRBV20-1 to TRBJ2-7; 9 bases map to TRBD1. V was pared by 6 bases and J by 1 base, with 10 bases of the junction left unmatched. CDR1 and CDR2 from the germline V gene are DFQATT and SNEGSKA (reference sequence). The CDR3 sequence is 15 residues long. CDR3 DNA: TGCAGTGCCGAAAGCCGACAGGGGGGATCCTACGAGCAGTACTTC. Amino acids: CSAESRQGGSYEQYF.

This clonotype was seen ten or more times. The gene calls are TRBV10-3 and TRBJ2-1; 12 bases match TRBD2. CDR3 length equals 19 residues. The germline V gene has CDR1 ENHRY and CDR2 SYGVKD. V shed 0 bases, J shed 0 bases, and the junction held 6 bases outside the gene matches. CDR3 DNA sequence: TGTGCCATCAGTGAGTCTACTAGCGGGAGGCGCAGCTCCTACAATGAGCAGTTCTTC. Amino acids: CAISESTSGRRSSYNEQFF.

The chain employs TRBV10-3 and TRBJ2-7; TRBD1 matches 8 bases. The CDR3 has 13 amino acids. V was pared by 7 bases and J by 3 bases, with 5 bases of the junction left unmatched. Germline lookup yields CDR1 ENHRY and CDR2 SYGVKD. The CDR3 loop reads CAINLGQGYEQYF. The DNA for the CDR3 is TGTGCCATCAACCTCGGACAGGGCTACGAGCAGTACTTC.

This clonotype was found a few times. This chain connects TRBV12-3 or TRBV12-4 to TRBJ2-2; unclear D gene. This CDR3 is 12 amino acids long. Trimming left V 6 bases short and J 5 bases short, with 7 bases between. The CDR3 nucleotides are TGTGCCAGCAGCAGATTAACCGGGGAGCTGTTTTTT. Its translation is CASSRLTGELFF.

J is TRBJ2-1 and V is TRBV6-2 or TRBV6-3; D is undetermined. The CDR3 is 15 residues long. Trimming pared 0 bases from V and 5 bases from J, leaving 11 bases between. Germline-derived CDR1 and CDR2 are MNHEY and SVGEGT. CDR3 bases: TGTGCCAGCAGTTACTCGTTTACCCACGACAATGAGCAGTTCTTC. Translating it yields CASSYSFTHDNEQFF.

The chain joins TRBV12-3 or TRBV12-4 to TRBJ2-1; D possibly corresponds to TRBD1 (6 bases). The CDR3 totals 14 residues. V gave up 5 bases and J gave up 6 bases, with 14 bases separating them. CDR3 in amino acids: CASSRQGRSNEQFF. The CDR3 DNA sequence: TGTGCCAGCAGTCGGCAGGGGAGAAGCAATGAGCAGTTCTTC.

This clonotype was detected ten times or more. The chain employs TRBV14 and TRBJ2-3; 8 bases are shared with TRBD2. The CDR3 is 15 residues long. V trimming: 8 bases; J trimming: 2 bases; junction bases outside the gene matches: 9. The V gene's germline CDR1 is SGHDN and CDR2 FVKESK. The chain's CDR3 is CASAITSGLTDTQYF. The CDR3, as DNA: TGTGCCAGCGCGATAACTAGCGGACTCACAGATACGCAGTATTTT.

This clonotype has just a few counts. The rearrangement uses TRBV28 and TRBJ2-7, with TRBD1 matching over 9 bases. V dropped 11 bases and J dropped 3; count of bases not matched to a gene: 11. The CDR3 is 14 residues long. The germline CDR1 and CDR2 sequences are MDHEN and SYDVKM. The CDR3 loop reads CASCPGTGSYEQYF. The CDR3 DNA follows: TGTGCCTCTTGCCCCGGGACAGGGAGCTACGAGCAGTACTTC.